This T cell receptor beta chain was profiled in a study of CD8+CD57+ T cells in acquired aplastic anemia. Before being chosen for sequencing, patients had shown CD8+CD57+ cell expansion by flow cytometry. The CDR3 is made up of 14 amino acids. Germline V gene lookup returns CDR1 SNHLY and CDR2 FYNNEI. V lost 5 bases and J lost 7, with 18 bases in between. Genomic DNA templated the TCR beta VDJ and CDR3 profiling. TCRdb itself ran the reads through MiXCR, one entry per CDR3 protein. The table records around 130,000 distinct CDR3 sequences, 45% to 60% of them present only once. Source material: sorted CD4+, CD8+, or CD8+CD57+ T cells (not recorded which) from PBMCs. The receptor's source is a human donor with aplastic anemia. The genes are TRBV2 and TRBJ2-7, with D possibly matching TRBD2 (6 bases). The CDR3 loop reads CASSRGTIEGEQYF. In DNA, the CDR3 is TGTGCCAGCAGTCGGGGGACCATAGAGGGTGAGCAGTACTTC.